This T cell receptor (beta chain) emerged from a study of CD8+CD57+ T cells in acquired aplastic anemia. It was patients with CD8+CD57+ cell expansion by flow cytometry who were chosen for sequencing. Patients were untreated when blood was sampled. Genomic DNA was employed as the template in profiling TCR beta VDJ and CDR3. TCRdb independently ran MiXCR on the reads; one entry per CDR3 protein. The sample lists more than 250,000 distinct CDR3 sequences, 82% occurring once. CDR3 length: 9 amino acids. V was pared by 8 bases and J by 6 bases, with 4 bases between. Germline V gene sequence: CDR1 SNHLY, CDR2 FYNNEI. About this clonotype: Its antigen remains unknown.

Study results and caveats: Statistical testing detected no significant gap in CD8+ Simpson's diversity between patients and controls.

Sequenced: sorted CD4+, CD8+, or CD8+CD57+ T cells (not recorded which) from PBMCs. This receptor was obtained from a human donor with aplastic anemia. This chain uses TRBV2 with TRBJ1-1, with D uncertain. CDR3 region: CASGAEAFF. The CDR3 coding sequence is TGTGCCAGCGGGGCTGAAGCTTTCTTT.